The 7 T cell receptor beta chains in this list originate from one sample, sequenced in a study of cytomegalovirus exposure and HLA in healthy donors. The PCR used 60 Vbeta and 13 Jbeta primers. TCRdb's table, derived via immunoSEQ multiplex PCR, lists solely in-frame clones and lacks some. The data contain about 90,000 clones, over 80% of them seen just once; the ten biggest clones take up about 2.5%. The sequenced sample was PBMCs. The source is a man aged 18 to 29 in good health and CMV-seronegative.

This chain links TRBV4-2 with TRBJ2-3, with 8 positions matching TRBD2. CDR3 length: 17 residues. CDR1 LGHNA and CDR2 YNFKEQ come from the germline V gene. Germline trimming cut 1 base from V and 3 bases from J; bases unmatched to any gene: 9. The CDR3 DNA is TGTGCCAGCAGCCAAGGTGCGTCGGGACTAGGGACAGATACGCAGTATTTT. This encodes CASSQGASGLGTDTQYF.

V gene TRBV28 combines with J gene TRBJ1-1; 10 bases line up with TRBD1. J gave up 4 bases and V 1 base, and 3 bases lay outside the gene matches. CDR3 length equals 15 residues. The germline gives CDR1 MDHEN, CDR2 SYDVKM. The CDR3 sequence is CASSLLTGGGTEAFF. CDR3 nucleotide sequence: TGTGCCAGCAGTTTATTGACAGGGGGCGGCACTGAAGCTTTCTTT.

This chain connects TRBV28 to TRBJ1-5; D gene ambiguous. Trimming took 3 bases from V and 7 from J, leaving 7 bases between them. Germline loops: CDR1 MDHEN, CDR2 SYDVKM. There are 12 residues in the CDR3. CDR3 amino acids: CASSFSQQPQHF. CDR3 nucleotide sequence: TGTGCCAGCAGTTTTTCGCAGCAGCCCCAGCATTTT.

The V gene is TRBV30, the J gene TRBJ1-1; perhaps TRBD1 as D (5 bases). Germline loops: CDR1 GTSNPN, CDR2 SVGIG (reference sequence). The CDR3 totals 14 residues. V lost 3 bases and J lost 3, with 14 bases in between. The chain's CDR3 is CAWSGGGWDTEAFF. The CDR3 DNA sequence: TGTGCCTGGAGCGGGGGAGGGTGGGACACTGAAGCTTTCTTT.

The chain recombines TRBV19 with TRBJ2-2; D might be TRBD2 (5 bases). Germline V gene lookup returns CDR1 LNHDA and CDR2 SQIVND (reference sequence). CDR3 length: 14 residues. V lost 3 bases, J lost 6 bases, and 11 bases lay in between. The CDR3 sequence: CASSMARAPGELFF. CDR3 nucleotide sequence: TGTGCCAGTAGTATGGCGAGGGCCCCCGGGGAGCTGTTTTTT.

In regard to this clone: The sample has other DNA sequences that encode this CDR3 too. The chain has TRBV7-2 and TRBJ2-7, with 7 positions matching TRBD2. CDR1 is SGHTA, CDR2 FQGNSA, per germline. V was pared by 6 bases and J by 3 bases, with 11 bases of the junction left unmatched. This CDR3 is built from 15 residues. For the CDR3, the DNA is TGTGCCAGCAGTCCTCTAGCGGTTAACGTCTACGAGCAGTACTTC. The encoded protein is CASSPLAVNVYEQYF.

The chain couples TRBV30 to TRBJ1-2; 7 bases align to TRBD1. This CDR3 has 11 amino acids. With V trimmed by 8 bases and J by 6 bases, 6 bases remained unmatched. The germline gives CDR1 GTSNPN, CDR2 SVGIG (reference sequence). The CDR3 DNA follows: TGTGCCCACCACAGGGGTAATGGCTACACCTTC. This translates into CAHHRGNGYTF. The whole variable domain, remainder taken from reference TRBV30 and TRBJ1-2, is SQTIHQWPATLVQPVGSPLSLECTVEGTSNPNLYWYRQAAGRGLQLLFYSVGIGQISSEVPQNLSASRPQDRQFILSSKKLLLSDSGFYLCAHHRGNGYTFGSGTRLTVV.